This record concerns one T cell receptor beta chain sequence. The antigen is not known. A sample-barcoded 5' primer and a J-beta primer mix were used in a second PCR of about 7 to 12 cycles. Each CDR3 protein gets one entry after TCRdb re-called the 5' RACE reads with MiXCR. The sample consists of about 830,000 distinct CDR3 sequences, less than 80% of them appearing once. The data were obtained in a study of blood T cells in healthy people across ages. Study-level results: Strong correlation was found linking TCR beta diversity to naive T cell percentage.

V was cut by 5 bases and J by 7 bases, with 9 bases left in between. This CDR3 is built from 12 residues. Per the germline V gene, CDR1 is SGHVS and CDR2 is FQNEAQ. The specimen was blood. The source of this sequence is a young man in good health. V gene TRBV7-8 combines with J gene TRBJ2-1; tentatively, D is TRBD2 (5 bases). The chain's CDR3 is CASSTPGNEQFF. As DNA, the CDR3 is TGTGCCAGCAGCACTCCGGGGAATGAGCAGTTCTTC.